This entry lists 8 T cell receptor beta chains sequenced from one sample in a study of cytotoxic CD8 clonotypes in ibrutinib-treated CLL. Clones were sequenced by immunoSEQ multiplex PCR, and TCRdb holds only the in-frame ones, with some missing. The table shows about 140,000 clones, with roughly 80% occurring only once. The material sequenced was PBMCs, taken after 12 months of ibrutinib treatment. Receptors were obtained from a human donor with chronic lymphocytic leukemia.

The chain joins TRBV27 to TRBJ2-2; TRBD2 matches 9 bases. The CDR3 has 16 amino acids. V lost 6 bases to trimming and J lost 3 bases; unmatched junction nucleotides: 8. Germline assignment: CDR1 MNHEY and CDR2 SMNVEV (reference sequence). The CDR3, as DNA: TGTGCCAGCAGGGAGGCGGGAGGGCCGGACACCGGGGAGCTGTTTTTT. Amino acids: CASREAGGPDTGELFF.

The gene calls are TRBV11-2 and TRBJ1-3; D is unclear. The V end was cut by 3 bases, the J end by 0 bases, with 9 bases between. Germline V lookup: CDR1 SGHAT, CDR2 FQNNGV. CDR3 length: 15 amino acids. The DNA for the CDR3 is TGTGCCAGCAGCTTGGGCAGGATCTCTGGAAACACCATATATTTT. Translation: CASSLGRISGNTIYF. Complete variable domain (other parts from reference TRBV11-2 and TRBJ1-3): EAGVAQSPRYKIIEKRQSVAFWCNPISGHATLYWYQQILGQGPKLLIQFQNNGVVDDSQLPKDRFSAERLKGVDSTLKIQPAKLEDSAVYLCASSLGRISGNTIYFGEGSWLTVV.

The rearrangement links TRBV20-1 to TRBJ1-2; perhaps TRBD1 as D (5 bases). This CDR3 contains 11 residues. V dropped 6 bases and J dropped 5 bases, with 10 bases sitting between them. The V gene's germline CDR1 is DFQATT and CDR2 SNEGSKA (reference sequence). DNA for the CDR3: TGCAGTGCACAGGAGTTATATGGCTACACCTTC. This sequence encodes CSAQELYGYTF.

J is TRBJ2-1 and V is TRBV7-9; D remains unclear. Germline CDR1 SEHNR, CDR2 FQNEAQ (reference sequence). V lost 2 bases, J lost 3 bases, and 8 bases lay in between. The CDR3 totals 14 residues. CDR3 residues: CASSLKLFYNEQFF. Here the CDR3 DNA reads TGTGCCAGCAGCTTAAAACTGTTCTACAATGAGCAGTTCTTC.

This chain links TRBV6-5 with TRBJ2-2, with D unresolved. CDR3 length: 14 amino acids. The germline gives CDR1 MNHEY, CDR2 SVGAGI. V gave up 6 bases and J gave up 2 bases, with 10 bases separating them. For the CDR3, the DNA is TGTGCCAGCAGCCCACTCTTAAACACCGGGGAGCTGTTTTTT. The encoded protein is CASSPLLNTGELFF.

This chain uses TRBV7-6 with TRBJ2-1; 13 bases map to TRBD2. V dropped 6 bases and J dropped 4; count of bases not matched to a gene: 6. CDR1 SGHVS and CDR2 FNYEAQ come from the germline V gene. The CDR3 runs to 16 residues. DNA of the CDR3: TGTGCCAGCAGTTTAAGACTAGCGGGGGGATACAATGAGCAGTTCTTC. It translates to CASSLRLAGGYNEQFF.

The chain links TRBV5-4 to TRBJ2-7; D call uncertain. From germline, CDR1 is SGHNT and CDR2 YYREEE (reference sequence). Trimming took off 2 bases at V and 2 bases at J, with 5 bases between the two ends. This CDR3 is built from 12 residues. CDR3 sequence: CASSFQTYEQYF. The CDR3 bases are TGTGCCAGCAGCTTTCAAACCTACGAGCAGTACTTC.

The chain recombines TRBV6-1 with TRBJ1-3; TRBD1 matches 10 bases. V shed 4 bases and J 4 bases; nucleotides not matched to a gene: 7. This CDR3 contains 16 residues. Germline CDR1 and CDR2: MNHNS and SASEGT. CDR3: CASSVPGTGDGNTIYF. CDR3 sequence (DNA): TGTGCCAGCAGTGTTCCCGGGACAGGGGACGGAAACACCATATATTTT.